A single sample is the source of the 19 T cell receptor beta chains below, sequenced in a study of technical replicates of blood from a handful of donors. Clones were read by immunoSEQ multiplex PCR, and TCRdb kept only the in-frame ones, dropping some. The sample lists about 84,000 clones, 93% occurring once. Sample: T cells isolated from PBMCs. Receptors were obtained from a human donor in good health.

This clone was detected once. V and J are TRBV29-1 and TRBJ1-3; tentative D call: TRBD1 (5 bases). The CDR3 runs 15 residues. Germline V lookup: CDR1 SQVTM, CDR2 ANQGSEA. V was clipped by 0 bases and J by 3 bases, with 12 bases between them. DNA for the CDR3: TGCAGCGTTGAAGATCTGCAGGGCAGTGGAAACACCATATATTTT. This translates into CSVEDLQGSGNTIYF.

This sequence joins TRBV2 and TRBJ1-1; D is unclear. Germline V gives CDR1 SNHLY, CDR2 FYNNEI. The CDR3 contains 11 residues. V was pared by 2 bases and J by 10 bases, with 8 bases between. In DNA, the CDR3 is TGTGCCAGCAGTGAAAACAGTCCAGCTTTCTTT. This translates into CASSENSPAFF.

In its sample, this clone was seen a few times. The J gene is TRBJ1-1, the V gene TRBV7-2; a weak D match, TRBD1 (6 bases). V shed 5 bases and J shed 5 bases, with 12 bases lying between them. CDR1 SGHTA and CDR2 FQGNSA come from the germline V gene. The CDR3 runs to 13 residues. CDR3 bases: TGTGCCAGCAGCAGACGACAGGAAACTGAAGCTTTCTTT. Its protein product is CASSRRQETEAFF.

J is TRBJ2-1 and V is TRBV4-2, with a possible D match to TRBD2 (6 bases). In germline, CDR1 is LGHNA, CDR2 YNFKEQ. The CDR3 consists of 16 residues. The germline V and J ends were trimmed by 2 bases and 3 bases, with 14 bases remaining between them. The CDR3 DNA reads TGTGCCAGCAGCCAAACCGGGACTCATCTCTACAATGAGCAGTTCTTC. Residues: CASSQTGTHLYNEQFF.

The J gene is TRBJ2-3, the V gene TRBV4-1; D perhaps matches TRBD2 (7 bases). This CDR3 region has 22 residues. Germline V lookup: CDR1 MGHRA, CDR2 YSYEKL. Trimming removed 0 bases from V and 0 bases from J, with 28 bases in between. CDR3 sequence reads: CASSQERSVGGLYQSSTDTQYF. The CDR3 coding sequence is TGCGCCAGCAGCCAAGAGCGCTCGGTGGGGGGGCTGTACCAGTCTAGCACAGATACGCAGTATTTT.

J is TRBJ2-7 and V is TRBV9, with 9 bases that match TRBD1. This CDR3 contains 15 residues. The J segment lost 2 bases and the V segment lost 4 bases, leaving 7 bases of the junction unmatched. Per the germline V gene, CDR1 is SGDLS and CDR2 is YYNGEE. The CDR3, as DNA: TGTGCCAGCAGCAAGGGACAGGGCAATACCTACGAGCAGTACTTC. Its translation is CASSKGQGNTYEQYF.

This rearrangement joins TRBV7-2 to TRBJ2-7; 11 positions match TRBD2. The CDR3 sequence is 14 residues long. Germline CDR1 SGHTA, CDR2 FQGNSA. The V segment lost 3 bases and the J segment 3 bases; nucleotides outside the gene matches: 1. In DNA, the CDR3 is TGTGCCAGCAGCTTGACTAGCGGGAACTACGAGCAGTACTTC. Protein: CASSLTSGNYEQYF.

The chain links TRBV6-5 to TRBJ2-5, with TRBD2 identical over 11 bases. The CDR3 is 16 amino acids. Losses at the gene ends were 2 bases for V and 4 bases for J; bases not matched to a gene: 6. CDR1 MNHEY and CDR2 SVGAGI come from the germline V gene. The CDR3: CASSYGASGGLETQYF. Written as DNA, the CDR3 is TGTGCCAGCAGTTACGGGGCTAGCGGGGGGTTAGAGACCCAGTACTTC.

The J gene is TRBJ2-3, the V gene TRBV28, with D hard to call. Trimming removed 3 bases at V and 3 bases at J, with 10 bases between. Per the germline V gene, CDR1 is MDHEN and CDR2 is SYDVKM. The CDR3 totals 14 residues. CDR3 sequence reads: CASSFLSGTDTQYF. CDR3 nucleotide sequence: TGTGCCAGCAGTTTCCTTTCGGGTACAGATACGCAGTATTTT.

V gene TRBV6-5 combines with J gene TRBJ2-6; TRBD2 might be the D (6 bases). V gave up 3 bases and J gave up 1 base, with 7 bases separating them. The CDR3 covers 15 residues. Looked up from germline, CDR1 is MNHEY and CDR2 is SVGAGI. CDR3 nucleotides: TGTGCCAGCAGTTATGGAGGGTCTGGGGCCAACGTCCTGACTTTC. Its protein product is CASSYGGSGANVLTF.

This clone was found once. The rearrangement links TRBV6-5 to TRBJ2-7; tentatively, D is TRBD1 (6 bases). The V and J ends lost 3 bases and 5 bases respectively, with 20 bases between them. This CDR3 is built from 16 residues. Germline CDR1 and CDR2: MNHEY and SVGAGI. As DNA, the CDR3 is TGTGCCAGCAGTTATCCCTCGGAAGGGGGAGACGACGAGCAGTACTTC. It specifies CASSYPSEGGDDEQYF.

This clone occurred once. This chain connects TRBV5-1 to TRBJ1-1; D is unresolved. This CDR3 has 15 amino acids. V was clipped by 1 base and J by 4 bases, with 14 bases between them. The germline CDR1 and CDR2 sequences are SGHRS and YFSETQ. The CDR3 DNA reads TGCGCCAGCAGCTTGCGTCGGGGTGAGGGCACTGAAGCTTTCTTT. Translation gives CASSLRRGEGTEAFF.

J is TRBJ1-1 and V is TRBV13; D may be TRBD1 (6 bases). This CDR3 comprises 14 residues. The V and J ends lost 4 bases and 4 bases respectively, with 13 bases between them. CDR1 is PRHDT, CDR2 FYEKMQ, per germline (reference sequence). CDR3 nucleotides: TGTGCCAGCAGCTCCCGAGGGGGGGGCACTGAAGCTTTCTTT. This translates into CASSSRGGGTEAFF.

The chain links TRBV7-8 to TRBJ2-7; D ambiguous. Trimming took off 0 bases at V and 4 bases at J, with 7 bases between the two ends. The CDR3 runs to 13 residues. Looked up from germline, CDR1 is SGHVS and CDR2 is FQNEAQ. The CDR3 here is CASSLAMEYEQYF. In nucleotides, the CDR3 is TGTGCCAGCAGCTTAGCAATGGAGTACGAGCAGTACTTC. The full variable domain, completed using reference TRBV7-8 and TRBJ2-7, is GAGVSQSPRYKVAKRGQDVALRCDPISGHVSLFWYQQALGQGPEFLTYFQNEAQLDKSGLPSDRFFAERPEGSVSTLKIQRTQQEDSAVYLCASSLAMEYEQYFGPGTRLTVT.

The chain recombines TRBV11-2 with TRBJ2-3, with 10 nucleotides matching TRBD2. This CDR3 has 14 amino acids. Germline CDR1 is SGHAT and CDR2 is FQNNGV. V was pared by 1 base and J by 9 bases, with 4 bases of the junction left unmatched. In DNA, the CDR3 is TGTGCCAGCAGCTTAGTTCTAGCGGGAGAGACGCAGTATTTT. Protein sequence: CASSLVLAGETQYF.

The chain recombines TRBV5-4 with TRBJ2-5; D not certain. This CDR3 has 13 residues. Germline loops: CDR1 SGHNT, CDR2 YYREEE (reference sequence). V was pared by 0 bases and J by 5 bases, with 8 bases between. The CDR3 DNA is TGTGCCAGCAGCTTGGAGAGTACTGAGACCCAGTACTTC. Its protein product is CASSLESTETQYF.

The CDR3 here is CASSLSPGYEQYF. The CDR3, as DNA: TGTGCCAGCAGCTTGTCGCCGGGATACGAGCAGTACTTC. The V call is TRBV5-8, the J call TRBJ2-7; TRBD2 is a possible D gene (5 bases). The CDR3 spans 13 residues. The germline V and J ends were trimmed by 1 base and 4 bases, with 9 bases remaining between them. Germline V CDR1 and CDR2: SGHTS, YDEGEE.

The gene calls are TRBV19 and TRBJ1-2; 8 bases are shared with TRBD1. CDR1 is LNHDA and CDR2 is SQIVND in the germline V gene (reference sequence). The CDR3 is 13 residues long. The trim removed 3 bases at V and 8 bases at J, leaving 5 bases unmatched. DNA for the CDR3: TGTGCCAGTAGTATTCAGGGGGCGTTCGGCTACACCTTC. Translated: CASSIQGAFGYTF.

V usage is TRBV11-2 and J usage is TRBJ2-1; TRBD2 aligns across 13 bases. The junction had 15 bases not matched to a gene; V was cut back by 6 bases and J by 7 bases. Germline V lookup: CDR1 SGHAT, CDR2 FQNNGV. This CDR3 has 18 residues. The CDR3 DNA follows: TGTGCCAGCAGGTCAGTAATTAGGACTAGCGGGAGTTCTAATGAGCAGTTCTTC. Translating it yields CASRSVIRTSGSSNEQFF.